Listed here are 11 T cell receptor beta chains from one sample, sequenced in a study of blood T cell repertoires in COVID-19. Produced via immunoSEQ multiplex PCR; TCRdb's table is partial and in-frame only. The sample includes some 390,000 clones, approximately 86% of them seen just once. The source material was peripheral blood. The receptors derive from a human donor in a cohort sampled during active COVID-19.

The chain couples TRBV7-8 to TRBJ2-2; maybe TRBD1 (6 bases). This CDR3 is 16 amino acids long. CDR1 is SGHVS and CDR2 is FQNEAQ in the germline V gene. Trimming removed 1 base from V and 2 bases from J, with 11 bases in between. CDR3 DNA: TGTGCCAGCAGCTTAGTTCAGGGGTTAAACACCGGGGAGCTGTTTTTT. Residues: CASSLVQGLNTGELFF.

This chain uses TRBV6-1 with TRBJ2-1; D is perhaps TRBD1 (6 bases). The length of the CDR3 is 14 residues. Germline V CDR1 and CDR2: MNHNS, SASEGT. V was cut by 1 base and J by 8 bases, with 12 bases left in between. The CDR3 DNA reads TGTGCCAGCAGTGAAGTCCCAGGGGCCGATGAGCAGTTCTTC. It codes for CASSEVPGADEQFF.

The J gene is TRBJ1-1, the V gene TRBV5-1; 11 bases are a match to TRBD1. Germline-derived CDR1 and CDR2 are SGHRS and YFSETQ. Losses at the gene ends were 4 bases for V and 4 bases for J; bases not matched to a gene: 6. The CDR3 has 15 residues. The CDR3 sequence is CASSPRTGGRTEAFF. The DNA for the CDR3 is TGCGCCAGCAGCCCTAGGACAGGGGGCCGCACTGAAGCTTTCTTT.

This clone turned up a few times. Other DNA sequences in this specimen translate into the identical CDR3. This chain connects TRBV5-6 to TRBJ1-2, with D possibly matching TRBD1 (6 bases). V was trimmed by 4 bases and J by 2 bases, leaving 9 bases between them. The CDR3 spans 13 residues. Looked up from germline, CDR1 is SGHDT and CDR2 is YYEEEE. CDR3: CASSPGQNYGYTF. The CDR3 nucleotides read TGTGCCAGCAGCCCTGGACAGAACTATGGCTACACCTTC.

The chain uses TRBV2 and TRBJ2-7; maybe TRBD1 (6 bases). Trimming took off 5 bases at V and 6 bases at J, with 11 bases between the two ends. Germline V gene lookup returns CDR1 SNHLY and CDR2 FYNNEI. CDR3 length: 12 residues. In nucleotides, the CDR3 is TGTGCCAGCAGTAACAGGGTCGGCGAGCAGTACTTC. Its translation: CASSNRVGEQYF.

The chain uses TRBV2 and TRBJ1-1; 8 positions agree with TRBD1. The CDR3 loop spans 12 amino acids. Germline V gene lookup returns CDR1 SNHLY and CDR2 FYNNEI. Germline trimming cut 8 bases from V and 5 bases from J; bases unmatched to any gene: 4. In nucleotides, the CDR3 is TGTGCCAGCGTAGACAGGGGAACTGAAGCTTTCTTT. This encodes CASVDRGTEAFF.

The CDR3 coding sequence is TGCGCCAGCAGCTCCGCCTGGCGAGGGGAGACCCAGTACTTC. Encoded protein: CASSSAWRGETQYF. The chain carries TRBV5-1 and TRBJ2-5; weak D call: TRBD2 (5 bases). The CDR3 sequence is 14 residues long. Trimming shortened V by 3 bases and J by 5 bases, and 14 bases separated the two germline ends. Germline CDR1 is SGHRS and CDR2 is YFSETQ. Full variable domain (rest looked up from reference TRBV5-1 and TRBJ2-5): KAGVTQTPRYLIKTRGQQVTLSCSPISGHRSVSWYQQTPGQGLQFLFEYFSETQRNKGNFPGRFSGRQFSNSRSEMNVSTLELGDSALYLCASSSAWRGETQYFGPGTRLLVL.

The rearrangement joins TRBV3-1 (or the pseudogene TRBV3-2) to TRBJ2-7; 9 positions match TRBD2. Germline CDR1 and CDR2: LGHDT and YNNKEL (reference sequence). V shed 0 bases, J shed 3 bases, and the junction held 9 bases outside the gene matches. There are 17 residues in the CDR3. The CDR3 nucleotides are TGTGCCAGCAGCCAAGACACCGGACTAGCGACGCTCTACGAGCAGTACTTC. The encoded protein is CASSQDTGLATLYEQYF.

This chain uses TRBV14 with TRBJ1-4; no definite D call. Germline V CDR1 and CDR2: SGHDN, FVKESK. With 2 bases removed from V and 4 bases from J, the gap between germline ends came to 14 bases. CDR3 length: 16 residues. This CDR3 is CASSQTGMRINEKLFF. In nucleotides, the CDR3 is TGTGCCAGCAGCCAAACGGGAATGAGGATTAATGAAAAACTGTTTTTT. Filled out from reference TRBV14 and TRBJ1-4, the complete variable domain reads EAGVTQFPSHSVIEKGQTVTLRCDPISGHDNLYWYRRVMGKEIKFLLHFVKESKQDESGMPNNRFLAERTGGTYSTLKVQPAELEDSGVYFCASSQTGMRINEKLFFGSGTQLSVL.

The chain carries TRBV5-1 and TRBJ2-7; D may be TRBD1 (6 bases). Germline V gene lookup returns CDR1 SGHRS and CDR2 YFSETQ. With 2 bases removed from V and 4 bases from J, the gap between germline ends came to 13 bases. The CDR3 is made up of 14 amino acids. CDR3: CASSFGTRTYEQYF. CDR3 bases: TGCGCCAGCAGCTTCGGGACACGGACATACGAGCAGTACTTC. Full variable domain (outside the CDR3, taken from reference TRBV5-1 and TRBJ2-7): KAGVTQTPRYLIKTRGQQVTLSCSPISGHRSVSWYQQTPGQGLQFLFEYFSETQRNKGNFPGRFSGRQFSNSRSEMNVSTLELGDSALYLCASSFGTRTYEQYFGPGTRLTVT.

The chain recombines TRBV19 with TRBJ1-5; D possibly corresponds to TRBD1 (5 bases). The V end lost 1 base, the J end lost 6 bases, and 22 bases lay between the germline ends. Germline-derived CDR1 and CDR2 are LNHDA and SQIVND (reference sequence). This CDR3 region has 18 residues. The CDR3 DNA reads as TGTGCCAGTAGTATAGGTCCGGGAGGCCAGGGTCGGGGTCAGCCCCAGCATTTT. It codes for CASSIGPGGQGRGQPQHF.